These 28 T cell receptor beta chains share one sample of origin, sequenced in a study of blood T cell repertoires in COVID-19. Libraries were prepared by immunoSEQ multiplex PCR; TCRdb keeps only in-frame clonotypes and omits some of them. The sample holds some 150,000 clones, roughly nine tenths seen once. Sequencing was done on a sample of peripheral blood. The receptors stem from a woman aged 60-70 years with COVID-19, enrolled during active disease.

The chain combines TRBV4-3 with TRBJ1-2; tentatively, D is TRBD1 (6 bases). CDR1 LGHNA and CDR2 YSLEER come from the germline V gene. V was shortened by 4 bases and J by 8 bases, with 17 bases between the two germline ends. This CDR3 is built from 14 residues. In DNA, the CDR3 is TGCGCCAGCAGCCCGTCGGTGGGGGCATACGGCTACACCTTC. It yields the protein CASSPSVGAYGYTF.

This clone was counted once. V is TRBV19 and J is TRBJ1-4, with D possibly being TRBD1 (6 bases). The CDR3 is made up of 12 amino acids. Per the germline V gene, CDR1 is LNHDA and CDR2 is SQIVND (reference sequence). Trimming pared 2 bases from V and 8 bases from J, leaving 6 bases between. The CDR3 DNA reads TGTGCCAGTAGTATAAGGGGGGAAAAACTGTTTTTT. Its translation is CASSIRGEKLFF.

This clone has just one count. CDR3 sequence: CASSFSVTGELFF. The CDR3 DNA reads TGCGCCAGCAGCTTCTCCGTCACCGGGGAGCTGTTTTTT. This sequence joins TRBV5-1 and TRBJ2-2; no clear D. Trimming cost V 2 bases and J 4 bases, with 6 bases left between them. Looked up from germline, CDR1 is SGHRS and CDR2 is YFSETQ. The CDR3 is made up of 13 amino acids.

This chain links TRBV7-9 with TRBJ1-2; 9 bases map to TRBD1. J lost 6 bases, V lost 5 bases, and 4 bases had no gene match. The germline CDR1 and CDR2 sequences are SEHNR and FQNEAQ (reference sequence). The CDR3 contains 13 residues. The CDR3 is CASSRGQGHGYTF. In DNA form, the CDR3 reads TGTGCCAGCAGCCGAGGACAGGGGCATGGCTACACCTTC.

The chain's CDR3 is CASSLSVAGPGSYNEQFF. The CDR3 DNA reads as TGTGCCAGCAGCTTATCGGTAGCGGGACCTGGATCCTACAATGAGCAGTTCTTC. The chain carries TRBV7-2 and TRBJ2-1, with 8 bases aligning to TRBD2. CDR1 and CDR2 (germline): SGHTA, FQGNSA. CDR3 size: 18 residues. Trimming at V came to 2 bases and at J to 1 base, leaving 10 bases not matched to a gene.

The chain has TRBV30 and TRBJ2-6, with D uncertain. The germline CDR1 and CDR2 sequences are GTSNPN and SVGIG (reference sequence). Trimming cost V 1 base and J 0 bases, with 10 bases left between them. The CDR3 extends over 16 amino acids. CDR3 region: CAWSAHGGSGANVLTF. As DNA, the CDR3 is TGTGCCTGGAGTGCCCACGGTGGCTCTGGGGCCAACGTCCTGACTTTC.

V usage is TRBV7-2 and J usage is TRBJ1-5; TRBD1 might be the D (5 bases). The CDR3 consists of 16 residues. Trimming stripped 1 base from V and 0 bases from J, with 10 bases between. From germline, CDR1 is SGHTA and CDR2 FQGNSA. For the CDR3, the DNA is TGTGCCAGCAGCTTAGAGGTGGGACTTAGCAATCAGCCCCAGCATTTT. It specifies CASSLEVGLSNQPQHF.

J is TRBJ1-4 and V is TRBV7-9, with D perhaps TRBD1 (6 bases). There are 15 residues in the CDR3. The V end lost 3 bases, the J end lost 4 bases, and 12 bases lay between the germline ends. Germline loops: CDR1 SEHNR, CDR2 FQNEAQ (reference sequence). CDR3: CASSFTGRVNEKLFF. In DNA form, the CDR3 reads TGTGCCAGCAGCTTTACAGGGCGAGTTAATGAAAAACTGTTTTTT.

This clone came up a few times. This chain uses TRBV3-1 (or the pseudogene TRBV3-2) with TRBJ2-5; 13 nucleotides match TRBD2. CDR1 is LGHDT and CDR2 is YNNKEL in the germline V gene (reference sequence). V shed 4 bases and J 3 bases; nucleotides not matched to a gene: 8. The CDR3 spans 17 residues. CDR3 nucleotides: TGTGCCAGCAGCCGAATCCGGACTAGCGGGAGTAAAGAGACCCAGTACTTC. Encoded protein: CASSRIRTSGSKETQYF.

The J gene is TRBJ1-4, the V gene TRBV6-1; D gene uncertain. V was shortened by 3 bases and J by 5 bases, with 7 bases between the two germline ends. The CDR3 is 13 residues long. The V gene's germline CDR1 is MNHNS and CDR2 SASEGT. Here the CDR3 reads CASSDRMNEKLFF. CDR3 in DNA: TGTGCCAGCAGTGACAGGATGAATGAAAAACTGTTTTTT.

This rearrangement joins TRBV20-1 to TRBJ2-7; TRBD2 matches at 7 bases. The germline gives CDR1 DFQATT, CDR2 SNEGSKA (reference sequence). The CDR3 loop spans 14 amino acids. V was clipped by 3 bases and J by 2 bases; unmatched bases: 7. The CDR3 reads CSASYSGRTYEQYF. In DNA form, the CDR3 reads TGCAGTGCTAGTTATAGCGGGCGCACCTACGAGCAGTACTTC.

This clone was found a few times. The chain recombines TRBV6-5 with TRBJ1-1; D gene ambiguous. Germline CDR1 and CDR2: MNHEY and SVGAGI. The CDR3 contains 15 residues. Between the trimmed V and J ends, which lost 6 bases and 1 base, there was a span of 15 bases. The CDR3 nucleotides are TGTGCCAGCAGGCCAGACTCGCGCTGGAACACTGAAGCTTTCTTT. Amino acids: CASRPDSRWNTEAFF.

This clone has just a few counts. The chain recombines TRBV19 with TRBJ2-7, with 13 bases matching TRBD2. Germline trimming cut 5 bases from V and 3 bases from J; bases unmatched to any gene: 10. This CDR3 contains 17 residues. Germline V gene lookup returns CDR1 LNHDA and CDR2 SQIVND (reference sequence). The CDR3 spells CASSLKAGTSGNYEQYF. The CDR3 DNA sequence: TGTGCCAGTAGTTTAAAAGCCGGGACTAGCGGGAACTACGAGCAGTACTTC.

The V and J genes are TRBV7-9 and TRBJ1-2; D remains ambiguous. Trimming pared 3 bases from V and 7 bases from J, leaving 15 bases between. Germline V gives CDR1 SEHNR, CDR2 FQNEAQ (reference sequence). The CDR3 spans 14 residues. In DNA form, the CDR3 reads TGTGCCAGCAGCTTCGACCCGGGGATAGGTGGCTACACCTTC. This encodes CASSFDPGIGGYTF.

V usage is TRBV6-2 or TRBV6-3 and J usage is TRBJ2-7; 9 bases align to TRBD2. V lost 6 bases, J lost 5 bases, and 11 bases stayed unmatched. CDR1 MNHEY and CDR2 SVGEGT come from the germline V gene. This CDR3 is built from 15 residues. DNA of the CDR3: TGTGCCAGCAGCAAACCCGCTAGCGGGAACCACGAGCAGTACTTC. Encoded protein: CASSKPASGNHEQYF.

The chain links TRBV7-2 to TRBJ1-1; 9 nucleotides line up with TRBD1. Germline V gene data show CDR1 as SGHTA and CDR2 as FQGNSA. With V trimmed by 1 base and J by 2 bases, 8 bases remained unmatched. This CDR3 has 17 residues. CDR3 bases: TGTGCCAGCAGCTTAGGCCCTGGGACAGGGATTAACACTGAAGCTTTCTTT. It encodes CASSLGPGTGINTEAFF.

Only a few counts were recorded for this clone. This chain connects TRBV9 to TRBJ1-4, with D maybe TRBD1 (5 bases). V lost 3 bases to trimming and J lost 6 bases, with 15 bases between them. Per the germline V gene, CDR1 is SGDLS and CDR2 is YYNGEE. This CDR3 comprises 15 residues. The CDR3 nucleotides are TGTGCCAGCAGCGCATCCGGGACTCTGGATGAAAAACTGTTTTTT. The encoded protein is CASSASGTLDEKLFF. Filled out from reference TRBV9 and TRBJ1-4, the complete variable domain reads DSGVTQTPKHLITATGQRVTLRCSPRSGDLSVYWYQQSLDQGLQFLIQYYNGEERAKGNILERFSAQQFPDLHSELNLSSLELGDSALYFCASSASGTLDEKLFFGSGTQLSVL.

This rearrangement joins TRBV6-5 to TRBJ2-7; 8 bases line up with TRBD1. J gave up 4 bases and V 5 bases, and 7 bases lay outside the gene matches. Germline lookup yields CDR1 MNHEY and CDR2 SVGAGI. CDR3 length: 14 amino acids. Here the CDR3 reads CASSRQGPIYEQYF. In DNA form, the CDR3 reads TGTGCCAGCAGTCGACAGGGGCCTATATACGAGCAGTACTTC.

V and J are TRBV2 and TRBJ1-3; 8 bases line up with TRBD1. Germline CDR1 SNHLY, CDR2 FYNNEI. The CDR3 length is 16 residues. J gave up 8 bases and V 5 bases, and 14 bases lay outside the gene matches. CDR3 sequence: CASSLDQDRGGDTIYF. Written as DNA, the CDR3 is TGTGCCAGCAGTTTGGACCAAGACAGGGGAGGTGACACCATATATTTT. The complete variable domain, with remaining parts taken from reference TRBV2 and TRBJ1-3, reads EPEVTQTPSHQVTQMGQEVILRCVPISNHLYFYWYRQILGQKVEFLVSFYNNEISEKSEIFDDQFSVERPDGSNFTLKIRSTKLEDSAMYFCASSLDQDRGGDTIYFGEGSWLTVV.

V and J are TRBV5-3 and TRBJ1-5; perhaps TRBD1 as D (6 bases). TRBV5-3 is filed as an ORF, its function uncertain. The V and J ends lost 1 base and 1 base respectively, with 9 bases between them. There are 15 residues in the CDR3. The CDR3 sequence is CARSLRGTSNQPQHF. For the CDR3, the DNA is TGTGCCAGAAGCTTGAGGGGGACCAGCAATCAGCCCCAGCATTTT.

The chain carries TRBV29-1 and TRBJ2-7; TRBD1 might be the D (6 bases). The CDR3 runs 12 residues. Trimming removed 7 bases from V and 2 bases from J, with 12 bases in between. Germline V gene lookup returns CDR1 SQVTM and CDR2 ANQGSEA. CDR3 in amino acids: CSAADSAYEQYF. The CDR3 DNA reads as TGCAGCGCCGCGGACAGTGCCTACGAGCAGTACTTC.

J is TRBJ2-1 and V is TRBV7-2; TRBD1 agrees at 8 bases. Trimming removed 0 bases from V and 4 bases from J; junction bases left unmatched: 5. Germline V CDR1 and CDR2: SGHTA, FQGNSA. This CDR3 has 16 amino acids. The CDR3 region is CASSLAGTGGYNEQFF. The CDR3 region has the DNA TGTGCCAGCAGCTTAGCAGGTACAGGGGGTTACAATGAGCAGTTCTTC. The complete variable domain, with remaining parts taken from reference TRBV7-2 and TRBJ2-1, reads GAGVSQSPSNKVTEKGKDVELRCDPISGHTALYWYRQSLGQGLEFLIYFQGNSAPDKSGLPSDRFSAERTGGSVSTLTIQRTQQEDSAVYLCASSLAGTGGYNEQFFGPGTRLTVL.

CDR3 sequence (DNA): TGTGCCAGCAGCTCCAGGGCAGGGGGCGGCTACACCTTC. Its translation is CASSSRAGGGYTF. The V and J genes are TRBV7-2 and TRBJ1-2; 8 nucleotides match TRBD1. CDR1 is SGHTA and CDR2 is FQGNSA in the germline V gene. The CDR3 covers 13 residues. With V trimmed by 4 bases and J by 8 bases, 6 bases remained unmatched.

This chain uses TRBV6-6 with TRBJ2-7, with D perhaps TRBD1 (6 bases). Trimming removed 5 bases from V and 1 base from J, with 12 bases in between. This CDR3 is 14 amino acids long. Germline CDR1 is MNHNY and CDR2 is SVGAGI (reference sequence). CDR3 nucleotide sequence: TGTGCCAGCAGTCCCGGACAGTTGTCCTACGAGCAGTACTTC. This encodes CASSPGQLSYEQYF.

V is TRBV6-5 and J is TRBJ1-5, with 11 nucleotides matching TRBD1. This CDR3 region has 14 residues. With V trimmed by 6 bases and J by 7 bases, 5 bases remained unmatched. The germline V gene encodes CDR1 MNHEY and CDR2 SVGAGI. CDR3 region: CASSPGTGGQPQHF. CDR3 nucleotides: TGTGCCAGCAGCCCGGGGACAGGGGGACAGCCCCAGCATTTT.

The chain couples TRBV7-3 to TRBJ2-1; TRBD2 might be the D (5 bases). The CDR3 is made up of 14 amino acids. V was shortened by 4 bases and J by 2 bases, with 9 bases between the two germline ends. The germline V gene encodes CDR1 SGHTA and CDR2 FQGTGA. The CDR3 DNA sequence: TGTGCCAGCAGCTCGACGGGGACCTACAATGAGCAGTTCTTC. Translating it yields CASSSTGTYNEQFF.

There are a few counts of this clone. The rearrangement joins TRBV28 to TRBJ2-7; 10 nucleotides line up with TRBD2. The germline V gene has CDR1 MDHEN and CDR2 SYDVKM. V was pared by 5 bases and J by 3 bases, with 7 bases of the junction left unmatched. The CDR3 consists of 15 residues. The CDR3 sequence is CASSRGTSDGYEQYF. CDR3 nucleotides: TGTGCCAGCAGTCGGGGGACTAGCGATGGCTACGAGCAGTACTTC.

The chain combines TRBV11-2 with TRBJ2-7, with 12 bases fitting TRBD2. This CDR3 has 14 amino acids. Germline V gene data show CDR1 as SGHAT and CDR2 as FQNNGV. V was pared by 6 bases and J by 4 bases, with 4 bases of the junction left unmatched. The CDR3 DNA follows: TGTGCCAGCAGTCACGGGACTAGCGGGTACGAGCAGTACTTC. It codes for CASSHGTSGYEQYF.